This T cell receptor (beta chain) was sequenced for a study of human T cells and chemical hapten exposure. Study information: The patients, most of them female, presented with alopecia areata, totalis or universalis. Overall study findings and caveats: Following DPC sensitization, TCRs present above 1 in 1000 frequency showed no change. Clustering by CDR3 similarity yielded significantly more large clusters from expanded TCRs than controls.

Noted treatment: therapeutic diphenylcyclopropenone sensitization with weekly scalp DPC. The CDR3 covers 16 residues. Germline CDR1 is SGHAT and CDR2 is FQNNGV. Trimming removed 0 bases from V and 1 base from J; junction bases left unmatched: 4. This clonotype was detected only a few times. Its target is not known. In the library, unique molecular identifiers were attached to individual cDNA molecules. TCRdb called the reads again in MiXCR, with one record for every CDR3 protein. Here the sample spans a few thousand distinct CDR3 sequences, over 45% being singletons. Material: whole blood, obtained before DPC sensitization or 2, 6, or about 24 weeks after (not recorded which). This clonotype originated in an adult with alopecia areata. Some clones in this sample may be carry-over from other donors' samples. This table probably holds off-target reads from a library built for another chain. The chain links TRBV11-2 to TRBJ2-5; TRBD1 agrees at 8 bases. DNA of the CDR3: TGTGCCAGCAGCTTAGAGGGGACAGGAGCCCAAGAGACCCAGTACTTC. It translates to CASSLEGTGAQETQYF.